Listed below are T cell receptor beta chains from one sample, sequenced in a study of T cells in localized non-small cell lung cancer. Here immunoSEQ multiplex PCR was the method, and the copy in TCRdb shows in-frame clones only, minus some. The data show over 55,000 clones, 75% to 90% seen once. Sequencing used peripheral blood, obtained before any cancer treatment. Receptor source: a woman aged 40 to 75 with stage I lung adenocarcinoma. Both conserved end residues are part of each CDR3. Each record gives: CDR3 DNA, CDR3 protein, V gene, D gene, clone size, J gene. The D gene is left open where the match is weak. The size entry is marked missing in some rows and otherwise reads once, few, many or a size class.

CDR3 DNA: TGTGCCAGCAGCTTAACTAGCGGCAACAATGAGCAGTTCTTC
CDR3 protein: CASSLTSGNNEQFF
V gene: TRBV11-3
D gene: TRBD2
clone size: .
J gene: TRBJ2-1

CDR3 DNA: TGCGCCAGCAGCCGGGGCCAGGGTTCCCCGGGCACTGAAGCTTTCTTT
CDR3 protein: CASSRGQGSPGTEAFF
V gene: TRBV5-1
D gene: .
clone size: .
J gene: TRBJ1-1

CDR3 DNA: TGTGCCAGCAGCATACAGGGGACCGGGGAGCTGTTTTTT
CDR3 protein: CASSIQGTGELFF
V gene: TRBV7-3
D gene: TRBD1
clone size: .
J gene: TRBJ2-2

CDR3 DNA: TGTGCCAGCCTTCCCATGCAAGGCATGAACTATGGCTACACCTTC
CDR3 protein: CASLPMQGMNYGYTF
V gene: TRBV6-5
D gene: .
clone size: .
J gene: TRBJ1-2

CDR3 DNA: TGTGCCAGTAGTATTGAAGGGACAACTAGGACCGGGGAGCTGTTTTTT
CDR3 protein: CASSIEGTTRTGELFF
V gene: TRBV19
D gene: .
clone size: .
J gene: TRBJ2-2

CDR3 DNA: TGTGCCAGTAGTATAAATCAGACGCCACTAATGAACACTGAAGCTTTCTTT
CDR3 protein: CASSINQTPLMNTEAFF
V gene: TRBV19
D gene: .
clone size: few
J gene: TRBJ1-1

CDR3 DNA: TGTGCCAGCAGCTTCTATCCGTCCGGGGAGCTGTTTTTT
CDR3 protein: CASSFYPSGELFF
V gene: TRBV7-2
D gene: .
clone size: .
J gene: TRBJ2-2

CDR3 DNA: TGTGCCAGCAGCTTTGCTCGGGGACAGGGAGGATCGTATGGCACAGATACGCAGTATTTT
CDR3 protein: CASSFARGQGGSYGTDTQYF
V gene: TRBV5-4
D gene: TRBD1
clone size: .
J gene: TRBJ2-3

CDR3 DNA: TGTGCCAGCAGTTTCCGACAGGGTGGTGAAAAACTGTTTTTT
CDR3 protein: CASSFRQGGEKLFF
V gene: TRBV27
D gene: TRBD1
clone size: .
J gene: TRBJ1-4

CDR3 DNA: TGTGCCAGCACTCAGGGGATAACTAACTATGGCTACACCTTC
CDR3 protein: CASTQGITNYGYTF
V gene: TRBV28
D gene: .
clone size: .
J gene: TRBJ1-2

CDR3 DNA: TGTGCCAGTAGTTCGTTTGGGGACAGGGGGCGAGAGACCCAGTACTTC
CDR3 protein: CASSSFGDRGRETQYF
V gene: TRBV19
D gene: TRBD1
clone size: once
J gene: TRBJ2-5

CDR3 DNA: TGTGCCAGCAGCTTGCCTGGCACCATGAACACTGAAGCTTTCTTT
CDR3 protein: CASSLPGTMNTEAFF
V gene: TRBV5-6
D gene: .
clone size: .
J gene: TRBJ1-1

CDR3 DNA: TGTGCCTGGAGTTTCCCTAGCACAGATACGCAGTATTTT
CDR3 protein: CAWSFPSTDTQYF
V gene: TRBV30
D gene: .
clone size: .
J gene: TRBJ2-3

CDR3 DNA: TGTGCCAGTAGTACGCCCGGGACAGGGGGCTTACTGTTTTTT
CDR3 protein: CASSTPGTGGLLFF
V gene: TRBV19
D gene: TRBD1
clone size: .
J gene: TRBJ1-4

CDR3 DNA: TGTGCCAGCAGCTTTTACGGGAATGAGCAGTTCTTC
CDR3 protein: CASSFYGNEQFF
V gene: TRBV7-2
D gene: .
clone size: .
J gene: TRBJ2-1

CDR3 DNA: TGTGCCAGCAGTGAACGGTCAGGGGGCTATGGCTACACCTTC
CDR3 protein: CASSERSGGYGYTF
V gene: TRBV6-1
D gene: TRBD1
clone size: .
J gene: TRBJ1-2

CDR3 DNA: TGCGCCAGCAGCCAAGAGTGGACTAACTATGGCTACACCTTC
CDR3 protein: CASSQEWTNYGYTF
V gene: TRBV4-3
D gene: .
clone size: .
J gene: TRBJ1-2

CDR3 DNA: TGTGCCAGCTCACCACCGCTACAAGAGACCCAGTACTTC
CDR3 protein: CASSPPLQETQYF
V gene: TRBV18
D gene: .
clone size: once
J gene: TRBJ2-5

CDR3 DNA: TGCGCCAGCAGCCAGGAGGGAGCGGGGGGCACAGATACGCAGTATTTT
CDR3 protein: CASSQEGAGGTDTQYF
V gene: TRBV4-1
D gene: TRBD2
clone size: .
J gene: TRBJ2-3

CDR3 DNA: TGTGCCAGCAGTTACCGGGACAGACGTCCCTACGAGCAGTACTTC
CDR3 protein: CASSYRDRRPYEQYF
V gene: TRBV6-6
D gene: TRBD1
clone size: .
J gene: TRBJ2-7

CDR3 DNA: TGTGCCAGCAGCCTACAGGGAGGTGACGGGAGGGCCTACGAGCAGTACTTC
CDR3 protein: CASSLQGGDGRAYEQYF
V gene: TRBV7-6
D gene: TRBD2
clone size: .
J gene: TRBJ2-7

CDR3 DNA: TGCAGCGCTAGTTCCGGGACAGGGAGGCCCCAGCATTTT
CDR3 protein: CSASSGTGRPQHF
V gene: TRBV29-1
D gene: TRBD1
clone size: once
J gene: TRBJ1-5

CDR3 DNA: TGTGCCAGCGGACTAATGGCGACAGGGGGAAGCTCCTACAATGAGCAGTTCTTC
CDR3 protein: CASGLMATGGSSYNEQFF
V gene: TRBV5-8
D gene: TRBD1
clone size: .
J gene: TRBJ2-1

CDR3 DNA: TGTGCCAGCACCCTTACACAAACTAATGAAAAACTGTTTTTT
CDR3 protein: CASTLTQTNEKLFF
V gene: TRBV6-5
D gene: .
clone size: .
J gene: TRBJ1-4

CDR3 DNA: TGCAGCGTCCGAAACGAGTGGGAAAACACTGAAGCTTTCTTT
CDR3 protein: CSVRNEWENTEAFF
V gene: TRBV29-1
D gene: .
clone size: .
J gene: TRBJ1-1

CDR3 DNA: TGTGCCAGTAGTACCCAGGGAATCTCCTACGAGCAGTACTTC
CDR3 protein: CASSTQGISYEQYF
V gene: TRBV19
D gene: .
clone size: .
J gene: TRBJ2-7

CDR3 DNA: TGTGCCAGCAGCCGGGGGGAGGGAGGGAGCAATCAGCCCCAGCATTTT
CDR3 protein: CASSRGEGGSNQPQHF
V gene: TRBV4-2
D gene: .
clone size: .
J gene: TRBJ1-5

CDR3 DNA: TGCAGCGTGAAACAGGTCGGGGGCACTGAAGCTTTCTTT
CDR3 protein: CSVKQVGGTEAFF
V gene: TRBV29-1
D gene: .
clone size: .
J gene: TRBJ1-1

CDR3 DNA: TGTGCCAGTAGCCTCAACCAGGCAGGGTCCGCTGAAAAACTGTTTTTT
CDR3 protein: CASSLNQAGSAEKLFF
V gene: TRBV19
D gene: .
clone size: .
J gene: TRBJ1-4

CDR3 DNA: TGTGCCAGCAGCTCTAGTATAACCTCTAGCACAGATACGCAGTATTTT
CDR3 protein: CASSSSITSSTDTQYF
V gene: TRBV7-9
D gene: .
clone size: .
J gene: TRBJ2-3

CDR3 DNA: TGTGCCAGCAGCGTATTAGGGACCCTCGACACCGGGGAGCTGTTTTTT
CDR3 protein: CASSVLGTLDTGELFF
V gene: TRBV9
D gene: .
clone size: .
J gene: TRBJ2-2

CDR3 DNA: TGTGCCAGCAGTGGGGGGTCAGAGGTGAATCAGCCCCAGCATTTT
CDR3 protein: CASSGGSEVNQPQHF
V gene: TRBV2
D gene: .
clone size: once
J gene: TRBJ1-5

CDR3 DNA: TGTGCCAGCAGTGGAGGGAACCGTGAGCAGTTCTTC
CDR3 protein: CASSGGNREQFF
V gene: TRBV2
D gene: .
clone size: .
J gene: TRBJ2-1

CDR3 DNA: TGTGCCAGTGGGGGGACAGGGTACCAGCCCCAGCATTTT
CDR3 protein: CASGGTGYQPQHF
V gene: TRBV6-5
D gene: TRBD1
clone size: .
J gene: TRBJ1-5

CDR3 DNA: TGTGCCAGCAGCGTTATGGCAGGGGCCTGGGAGACCCAGTACTTC
CDR3 protein: CASSVMAGAWETQYF
V gene: TRBV9
D gene: .
clone size: .
J gene: TRBJ2-5

CDR3 DNA: TGTGCCAGCAGCTTAAAGGCGGGGGATTACAATGAGCAGTTCTTC
CDR3 protein: CASSLKAGDYNEQFF
V gene: TRBV11-2
D gene: TRBD2
clone size: .
J gene: TRBJ2-1

CDR3 DNA: TGTGCCAGTAGCATTAACAGGGGCGAGCAGTACTTC
CDR3 protein: CASSINRGEQYF
V gene: TRBV19
D gene: TRBD1
clone size: .
J gene: TRBJ2-7

CDR3 DNA: TGCGCCAGCAGCGTGGACCGGCGAGTCACAGATACGCAGTATTTT
CDR3 protein: CASSVDRRVTDTQYF
V gene: TRBV5-1
D gene: .
clone size: .
J gene: TRBJ2-3

CDR3 DNA: TGTGCCAGCAGCTTGGGCGGGAACTTAGGATCTAACTATGGCTACACCTTC
CDR3 protein: CASSLGGNLGSNYGYTF
V gene: TRBV5-8
D gene: .
clone size: .
J gene: TRBJ1-2

CDR3 DNA: TGTGCCAGTAGTATGTGGCCCGAGGGCGAGCAGTTCTTC
CDR3 protein: CASSMWPEGEQFF
V gene: TRBV19
D gene: .
clone size: .
J gene: TRBJ2-1

CDR3 DNA: TGTGCCAGCAGCTTGGTAGGTGTAAACACTGAAGCTTTCTTT
CDR3 protein: CASSLVGVNTEAFF
V gene: TRBV5-6
D gene: .
clone size: .
J gene: TRBJ1-1

CDR3 DNA: TGTGCCACCAGCAGAGACAGGGGGCGAGAAAAACTGTTTTTT
CDR3 protein: CATSRDRGREKLFF
V gene: TRBV15
D gene: TRBD1
clone size: .
J gene: TRBJ1-4

CDR3 DNA: TGTGCCAGCAGCACCCGCGGGGGGACGAACACCGGGGAGCTGTTTTTT
CDR3 protein: CASSTRGGTNTGELFF
V gene: TRBV7-3
D gene: TRBD2
clone size: .
J gene: TRBJ2-2

CDR3 DNA: TGCAGCGTTGATCCCGGGACAGGGGGTTACGAGCAGTACTTC
CDR3 protein: CSVDPGTGGYEQYF
V gene: TRBV29-1
D gene: TRBD1
clone size: .
J gene: TRBJ2-7

CDR3 DNA: TGTGCCAGCAGCTTGGTACAGGAGAACACTGAAGCTTTCTTT
CDR3 protein: CASSLVQENTEAFF
V gene: TRBV5-4
D gene: .
clone size: few
J gene: TRBJ1-1

CDR3 DNA: TGTGCCAGTAGTATGGTGCCCGGACAGGGCAATCAGCCCCAGCATTTT
CDR3 protein: CASSMVPGQGNQPQHF
V gene: TRBV19
D gene: TRBD1
clone size: .
J gene: TRBJ1-5

CDR3 DNA: TGTGCCAGCAGCCTTGCCGGGACTAGCGGGAATAAAATTGCGTACGAGCAGTACTTC
CDR3 protein: CASSLAGTSGNKIAYEQYF
V gene: TRBV5-5
D gene: TRBD2
clone size: .
J gene: TRBJ2-7

CDR3 DNA: TGTGCCAGCAGCTTAACAGGACAACTCAGCTATGAGCAGTTCTTC
CDR3 protein: CASSLTGQLSYEQFF
V gene: TRBV7-3
D gene: .
clone size: .
J gene: TRBJ2-1

CDR3 DNA: TGTGCCAGCAGTAATCGGTTCACTGAAGCTTTCTTT
CDR3 protein: CASSNRFTEAFF
V gene: TRBV25-1
D gene: .
clone size: .
J gene: TRBJ1-1

CDR3 DNA: TGTGCCAGTTCGGACCCTGCTAGCAATCAGCCCCAGCATTTT
CDR3 protein: CASSDPASNQPQHF
V gene: TRBV19
D gene: .
clone size: .
J gene: TRBJ1-5

CDR3 DNA: TGTGCCAGCAGCTTAGTCTGGAGCTCCTACAATGAGCAGTTCTTC
CDR3 protein: CASSLVWSSYNEQFF
V gene: TRBV7-8
D gene: .
clone size: .
J gene: TRBJ2-1

CDR3 DNA: TGTGCCAGCAGCTTAGGTCAGGGATTCATGAACACTGAAGCTTTCTTT
CDR3 protein: CASSLGQGFMNTEAFF
V gene: TRBV7-2
D gene: .
clone size: .
J gene: TRBJ1-1

CDR3 DNA: TGTGCCAGCAGTTTGTCCTCTGGGGCCAACGTCCTGACTTTC
CDR3 protein: CASSLSSGANVLTF
V gene: TRBV27
D gene: .
clone size: .
J gene: TRBJ2-6

CDR3 DNA: TGCAGCGTACAGGGGGTTAACTATGGCTACACCTTC
CDR3 protein: CSVQGVNYGYTF
V gene: TRBV29-1
D gene: TRBD1
clone size: .
J gene: TRBJ1-2

CDR3 DNA: TGTGCCAGCAGTTACTCGCAGGGTATGAACACTGAAGCTTTCTTT
CDR3 protein: CASSYSQGMNTEAFF
V gene: TRBV6-5
D gene: .
clone size: .
J gene: TRBJ1-1

CDR3 DNA: TGCGCCAGCAGCCAACTCTTGGAGGCTGAAGCTTTCTTT
CDR3 protein: CASSQLLEAEAFF
V gene: TRBV4-3
D gene: .
clone size: .
J gene: TRBJ1-1

CDR3 DNA: TGCAGCGTTGAAGGAACCGGGACAGGGGGGGTCTATGGCTACACCTTC
CDR3 protein: CSVEGTGTGGVYGYTF
V gene: TRBV29-1
D gene: TRBD1
clone size: .
J gene: TRBJ1-2